One and the same sample provided the 20 T cell receptor beta chains below, sequenced in a study of cytomegalovirus exposure and HLA in healthy donors. Both 60 Vbeta primers and 13 Jbeta primers went into the PCR. Here immunoSEQ multiplex PCR was the method, and the copy in TCRdb shows in-frame clones only, minus some. Here the sample spans roughly 150,000 clones, 78% being singletons. Input material: PBMCs. These receptors originate from a male donor in good health and CMV-seronegative.

The chain employs TRBV4-3 and TRBJ2-7; 8 bases line up with TRBD1. CDR1 is LGHNA and CDR2 is YSLEER in the germline V gene. The V and J ends lost 0 bases and 2 bases, in that order; junction bases with no gene match: 6. This CDR3 has 16 residues. As DNA, the CDR3 is TGCGCCAGCAGCCAAGAGGTGGACAGGGCAGCCTACGAGCAGTACTTC. Translation gives CASSQEVDRAAYEQYF.

In this sample, this clone turned up a few times. The J gene is TRBJ1-2, the V gene TRBV29-1; D possibly corresponds to TRBD1 (6 bases). Looked up from germline, CDR1 is SQVTM and CDR2 is ANQGSEA. The CDR3 contains 13 residues. V lost 5 bases to trimming and J lost 2 bases, with 12 bases between them. The CDR3: CSVWSGQNYGYTF. CDR3 coding DNA: TGCAGCGTTTGGTCCGGACAGAACTATGGCTACACCTTC.

The chain couples TRBV18 to TRBJ2-1; 8 bases map to TRBD2. V lost 3 bases, J lost 8 bases, and 3 bases stayed unmatched. Germline V gives CDR1 KGHSH, CDR2 LQKENI. This CDR3 is 13 amino acids long. This CDR3 reads CASSPGLVDEQFF. The CDR3 DNA follows: TGTGCCAGCTCACCGGGACTAGTGGATGAGCAGTTCTTC.

CDR3 loop: CASSLAPSISAGYTF. The DNA of the CDR3 is TGTGCCAGCAGCTTGGCCCCGAGCATCAGCGCTGGCTACACCTTC. The chain links TRBV5-4 to TRBJ1-2; D uncertain. The CDR3 has 15 residues. The germline V gene encodes CDR1 SGHNT and CDR2 YYREEE (reference sequence). Trimming cost V 0 bases and J 7 bases, with 16 bases left between them.

The rearrangement links TRBV7-6 to TRBJ1-3; perhaps TRBD1 as D (5 bases). V lost 2 bases, J lost 4 bases, and 12 bases lay in between. Germline CDR1 and CDR2: SGHVS and FNYEAQ. The CDR3 is 15 residues long. The CDR3 DNA sequence: TGTGCCAGCAGCTTAAGTCAGGGTCCCGGAAACACCATATATTTT. Its protein product is CASSLSQGPGNTIYF.

This chain uses TRBV4-2 with TRBJ2-5; TRBD2 agrees at 8 bases. The J call is in doubt because the DNA end fits TRBJ2-7 better. The CDR3 is 16 residues long. Germline CDR1 LGHNA, CDR2 YNFKEQ. The CDR3, as DNA: TGTGCCAGCAGCCAAGGGCTAGCGGGTAGCTCCTACGAGCAGTACTTC. Translation gives CASSQGLAGSSYEQYF.

This sequence joins TRBV6-1 and TRBJ1-4; the match to TRBD1 covers 7 bases. This CDR3 region has 14 residues. Trimming took 6 bases from V and 4 from J; bases not matched to a gene: 5. CDR1 and CDR2 from the germline V gene are MNHNS and SASEGT. The CDR3 here is CASSPRDSNEKLFF. For the CDR3, the DNA is TGTGCCAGCAGCCCCCGGGACAGTAATGAAAAACTGTTTTTT.

The chain recombines TRBV5-1 with TRBJ2-6; TRBD1 aligns across 8 bases. With 3 bases clipped from V and 0 bases from J, the junction kept 5 bases outside the gene matches. The germline CDR1 and CDR2 sequences are SGHRS and YFSETQ. The CDR3 totals 17 residues. The CDR3 region is CASSSGTGASGANVLTF. The CDR3 DNA is TGCGCCAGCAGCTCCGGGACAGGCGCCTCTGGGGCCAACGTCCTGACTTTC.

The chain recombines TRBV7-2 with TRBJ2-5; 7 positions match TRBD2. J lost 5 bases, V lost 3 bases, and 3 bases had no gene match. The CDR3 is 13 amino acids. The germline CDR1 and CDR2 sequences are SGHTA and FQGNSA. The CDR3 region is CASSFREGETQYF. In DNA form, the CDR3 reads TGTGCCAGCAGCTTTAGGGAGGGGGAGACCCAGTACTTC. Together with reference TRBV7-2 and TRBJ2-5, the CDR3 gives the full variable domain: GAGVSQSPSNKVTEKGKDVELRCDPISGHTALYWYRQSLGQGLEFLIYFQGNSAPDKSGLPSDRFSAERTGGSVSTLTIQRTQQEDSAVYLCASSFREGETQYFGPGTRLLVL.

This chain joins TRBV18 and TRBJ2-7, with 7 nucleotides matching TRBD2. After removal of 5 bases from V and 0 bases from J, the junction contained 7 bases not matched to a gene. The CDR3 loop spans 15 amino acids. Germline lookup yields CDR1 KGHSH and CDR2 LQKENI. CDR3 protein: CASSALAASSYEQYF. The CDR3 nucleotides read TGTGCCAGCTCAGCTCTAGCGGCCAGCTCCTACGAGCAGTACTTC.

This chain links TRBV2 with TRBJ1-5; possibly TRBD1 for D (5 bases). V was shortened by 5 bases and J by 2 bases, with 16 bases between the two germline ends. Germline assignment: CDR1 SNHLY and CDR2 FYNNEI. This CDR3 is built from 16 residues. The CDR3 reads CASSKDRGGRNQPQHF. The DNA for the CDR3 is TGTGCCAGCAGTAAAGACAGAGGAGGTCGCAATCAGCCCCAGCATTTT.

The CDR3 bases are TGTGCCAGCAGCACCGGGACTAGCGGGGGGGTGGGTGAAGAGCAGTTCTTC. Translated, it gives CASSTGTSGGVGEEQFF. J is TRBJ2-1 and V is TRBV4-2; 16 positions agree with TRBD2. The CDR3 consists of 17 residues. V lost 5 bases to trimming and J lost 10 bases; unmatched junction nucleotides: 11. Germline assignment: CDR1 LGHNA and CDR2 YNFKEQ.

This clone has a handful of counts. The gene calls are TRBV4-3 and TRBJ2-7; 11 bases line up with TRBD2. V lost 4 bases, J lost 3 bases, and 2 bases stayed unmatched. The V gene's germline CDR1 is LGHNA and CDR2 YSLEER. CDR3 length equals 14 residues. Here the CDR3 DNA reads TGCGCCAGCAGCCCAGGGACTAGCGGCTACGAGCAGTACTTC. Translated, it gives CASSPGTSGYEQYF.

The chain has TRBV5-5 and TRBJ2-7; TRBD1 matches at 8 bases. The CDR3 contains 15 residues. Looked up from germline, CDR1 is SGHKS and CDR2 is YYEKEE (reference sequence). V trimming: 4 bases; J trimming: 3 bases; junction bases outside the gene matches: 9. CDR3 sequence (DNA): TGTGCCAGCAGCCCCGCACCTGGACAGGGCTACGAGCAGTACTTC. The encoded protein is CASSPAPGQGYEQYF.

The chain joins TRBV6-5 to TRBJ2-7; D might be TRBD1 (5 bases). The germline V and J ends were trimmed by 5 bases and 3 bases, with 11 bases remaining between them. Looked up from germline, CDR1 is MNHEY and CDR2 is SVGAGI. This CDR3 contains 13 residues. The CDR3 here is CASSIRVGYEQYF. The DNA of the CDR3 is TGTGCCAGCAGTATCAGGGTAGGCTACGAGCAGTACTTC.

This chain connects TRBV5-4 to TRBJ2-1, with D possibly TRBD1 on 6 matching bases. V was pared by 4 bases and J by 0 bases, with 11 bases between. The germline V gene encodes CDR1 SGHNT and CDR2 YYREEE (reference sequence). The CDR3 spans 15 residues. The CDR3 DNA sequence: TGTGCCAGCAGCCCCACAGGGAACTCCTACAATGAGCAGTTCTTC. Protein: CASSPTGNSYNEQFF.

This clone was picked up a small number of times. The chain uses TRBV1 and TRBJ2-7; the table's D call of TRBD2 was not tested on the DNA. TRBV1 is flagged as a pseudogene. The CDR3 has 17 residues. The CDR3 nucleotides read TGCACCAGCAGCCAATTTGCCCTAGCGGGAGGGCCGGGGGAGCAGTACTTC. The encoded protein is CTSSQFALAGGPGEQYF.

The chain is built from TRBV7-6 and TRBJ2-7, with 7 nucleotides matching TRBD1. This CDR3 contains 12 residues. Germline CDR1 and CDR2: SGHVS and FNYEAQ. V shed 5 bases, J shed 6 bases, and the junction held 4 bases outside the gene matches. The CDR3 sequence: CASSQGGSEQYF. The CDR3 nucleotides read TGTGCCAGCAGCCAAGGGGGCTCCGAGCAGTACTTC. The full variable domain, rest sourced from reference TRBV7-6 and TRBJ2-7, is GAGVSQSPRYKVTKRGQDVALRCDPISGHVSLYWYRQALGQGPEFLTYFNYEAQQDKSGLPNDRFSAERPEGSISTLTIQRTEQRDSAMYRCASSQGGSEQYFGPGTRLTVT.

In DNA form, the CDR3 reads TGTGCCAGCAGTGGTCCCGGGACAGGGAATGGAGAGACCCAGTACTTC. It encodes CASSGPGTGNGETQYF. The chain couples TRBV6-1 to TRBJ2-5, with 9 bases matching TRBD1. Germline trimming cut 4 bases from V and 4 bases from J; bases unmatched to any gene: 10. Germline lookup yields CDR1 MNHNS and CDR2 SASEGT. The CDR3 extends over 16 amino acids.

V usage is TRBV7-2 and J usage is TRBJ2-5, with D perhaps matching TRBD2 (6 bases). This CDR3 spans 14 amino acids. Trimming shortened V by 2 bases and J by 5 bases, and 12 bases separated the two germline ends. Germline lookup yields CDR1 SGHTA and CDR2 FQGNSA. The CDR3 spells CASSLQGGGETQYF. The CDR3 region has the DNA TGTGCCAGCAGCTTACAGGGAGGTGGGGAGACCCAGTACTTC.